A single sample is the source of the 20 T cell receptor beta chains below, sequenced in a study of PD-1 blockade in classical Hodgkin lymphoma. Profiled with immunoSEQ multiplex PCR; TCRdb holds only in-frame clones, not every one. Counted here are tens of thousands of clones, roughly 93% occurring once; the ten biggest clones make up 4.5% to 6%. Time point meaning: newly diagnosed, previously untreated cHL patient sample. Sequencing was done on a sample of peripheral blood mononuclear cells (PBMCs). These receptors came from a human donor with classical Hodgkin lymphoma.

The V gene is TRBV7-2, the J gene TRBJ2-1; D is uncertain. The CDR3 is 13 residues long. Trimming shortened V by 0 bases and J by 5 bases, and 5 bases separated the two germline ends. Germline V gene lookup returns CDR1 SGHTA and CDR2 FQGNSA. The CDR3 loop is CASSLAENNEQFF. The CDR3 nucleotides are TGTGCCAGCAGCTTAGCCGAGAACAATGAGCAGTTCTTC.

The rearrangement uses TRBV28 and TRBJ1-5, with 9 bases fitting TRBD1. Germline V gives CDR1 MDHEN, CDR2 SYDVKM. The CDR3 covers 14 residues. The J segment lost 5 bases and the V segment lost 8 bases, leaving 7 bases of the junction unmatched. CDR3 sequence reads: CASETGGFYQPQHF. The CDR3 nucleotides are TGTGCCAGCGAGACAGGGGGATTTTATCAGCCCCAGCATTTT.

V is TRBV11-3 and J is TRBJ1-6; D gene uncertain. The CDR3 totals 14 residues. Germline CDR1 and CDR2: SGHNT and YENEEA. V gave up 2 bases and J gave up 10 bases, with 12 bases separating them. CDR3 sequence (DNA): TGTGCCAGCAGCTTAATGGGGATCGGATCACCCCTCCACTTT. Translating it yields CASSLMGIGSPLHF.

The chain combines TRBV11-3 with TRBJ2-6, with D possibly TRBD2 on 6 matching bases. CDR1 is SGHNT, CDR2 YENEEA, per germline. V lost 6 bases and J lost 0, with 12 bases in between. The CDR3 is 16 residues long. The chain's CDR3 is CASSPGGTSGANVLTF. The CDR3, as DNA: TGTGCCAGCAGTCCCGGGGGTACCTCTGGGGCCAACGTCCTGACTTTC.

This chain joins TRBV9 and TRBJ2-2; no firm D call. Trimming left V 4 bases short and J 1 base short, with 14 bases between. Germline V CDR1 and CDR2: SGDLS, YYNGEE. CDR3 length: 16 amino acids. The CDR3 loop reads CASSPSQGRNTGELFF. The DNA of the CDR3 is TGTGCCAGCAGCCCGTCCCAAGGGCGGAACACCGGGGAGCTGTTTTTT.

This chain uses TRBV5-6 with TRBJ1-2; D uncertain. Germline CDR1 and CDR2: SGHDT and YYEEEE. Trimming removed 1 base from V and 2 bases from J, with 18 bases in between. The CDR3 loop spans 17 amino acids. The CDR3 DNA reads TGTGCCAGCAGCTTGAAACCTACATCCCCCGAAAACTATGGCTACACCTTC. Protein sequence: CASSLKPTSPENYGYTF.

This chain connects TRBV29-1 to TRBJ1-4; D is perhaps TRBD1 (5 bases). This CDR3 spans 14 amino acids. With 6 bases removed from V and 3 bases from J, the gap between germline ends came to 14 bases. Per the germline V gene, CDR1 is SQVTM and CDR2 is ANQGSEA. CDR3 DNA: TGCAGCGTCGAACTTCAGGGTTCTAATGAAAAACTGTTTTTT. It yields the protein CSVELQGSNEKLFF.

This rearrangement joins TRBV2 to TRBJ2-7; TRBD2 matches at 7 bases. Germline V CDR1 and CDR2: SNHLY, FYNNEI. The CDR3 runs to 12 residues. J lost 2 bases, V lost 7 bases, and 2 bases had no gene match. The CDR3 DNA sequence: TGTGCCAGCAACCGGGAGGCCTACGAGCAGTACTTC. This codes for CASNREAYEQYF.

The V call is TRBV4-1, the J call TRBJ2-7; 8 bases are a match to TRBD2. V shed 4 bases and J 2 bases; nucleotides not matched to a gene: 10. This CDR3 has 16 residues. Per the germline V gene, CDR1 is MGHRA and CDR2 is YSYEKL. CDR3 nucleotide sequence: TGCGCCAGCAGCCCGCTTCGGGGCGGGGGGACCTACGAGCAGTACTTC. Residues: CASSPLRGGGTYEQYF.

The V call is TRBV19, the J call TRBJ2-3; D is perhaps TRBD2 (5 bases). V was shortened by 4 bases and J by 5 bases, with 13 bases between the two germline ends. From germline, CDR1 is LNHDA and CDR2 SQIVND (reference sequence). This CDR3 has 14 residues. The CDR3 nucleotides are TGTGCCAGTAGTAGGGGAGACCCCGGAGATACGCAGTATTTT. Its translation: CASSRGDPGDTQYF.

The rearrangement uses TRBV9 and TRBJ2-5; D is ambiguous. This CDR3 spans 14 amino acids. V shed 0 bases and J shed 5 bases, with 11 bases lying between them. Per the germline V gene, CDR1 is SGDLS and CDR2 is YYNGEE. This chain's CDR3 is CASSVGTVKETQYF. The CDR3 DNA follows: TGTGCCAGCAGCGTAGGGACGGTTAAGGAGACCCAGTACTTC.

The CDR3 DNA reads as TGCGCCAGCAGCCACCAGCCAGCCCGGGCCCTAAGCTCCTACAATGAGCAGTTCTTC. It codes for CASSHQPARALSSYNEQFF. The chain recombines TRBV5-1 with TRBJ2-1; no clear D gene. The germline gives CDR1 SGHRS, CDR2 YFSETQ. V dropped 4 bases and J dropped 0 bases, with 23 bases sitting between them. The CDR3 has 19 amino acids.

This chain joins TRBV27 and TRBJ2-7; 8 positions match TRBD1. The J segment lost 7 bases and the V segment lost 8 bases, leaving 7 bases of the junction unmatched. Germline V lookup: CDR1 MNHEY, CDR2 SMNVEV (reference sequence). This CDR3 comprises 12 residues. CDR3 bases: TGTGCCAGCGATCCCAGGGGGCGAGAGCAGTACGTC. Translating it yields CASDPRGREQYV.

J is TRBJ2-1 and V is TRBV28; D gene unclear. There are 13 residues in the CDR3. Germline V gene data show CDR1 as MDHEN and CDR2 as SYDVKM. V was clipped by 4 bases and J by 10 bases, with 14 bases between them. The CDR3 region is CASSSIPLGEQFF. For the CDR3, the DNA is TGTGCCAGCAGTTCCATACCCCTGGGGGAGCAGTTCTTC.

This clone showed up just once. The chain uses TRBV19 and TRBJ2-7; 8 nucleotides agree with TRBD2. The germline V gene encodes CDR1 LNHDA and CDR2 SQIVND (reference sequence). The V segment lost 5 bases and the J segment 0 bases; nucleotides outside the gene matches: 12. This CDR3 comprises 17 residues. CDR3 DNA sequence: TGTGCCAGTAGTCCCGCGGGGGGCACTAGCAGCTCCTACGAGCAGTACTTC. It codes for CASSPAGGTSSSYEQYF.

The J gene is TRBJ2-5, the V gene TRBV2, with D maybe TRBD2 (5 bases). Trimming shortened V by 7 bases and J by 7 bases, and 13 bases separated the two germline ends. CDR3 length: 12 amino acids. Germline CDR1 and CDR2: SNHLY and FYNNEI. CDR3 nucleotides: TGTGCCAGCAAGGGCCTTGGAGGGACCCAGTACTTC. This translates into CASKGLGGTQYF.

The J gene is TRBJ2-3, the V gene TRBV19; 7 positions agree with TRBD1. Germline loops: CDR1 LNHDA, CDR2 SQIVND (reference sequence). V lost 3 bases, J lost 0 bases, and 3 bases stayed unmatched. The CDR3 is made up of 15 amino acids. The CDR3 nucleotides read TGTGCCAGTAGTATGACAGGGTCTAGCACAGATACGCAGTATTTT. It yields the protein CASSMTGSSTDTQYF.

The chain uses TRBV5-1 and TRBJ1-2; tentatively, D is TRBD1 (6 bases). The CDR3 extends over 16 amino acids. Germline V gene data show CDR1 as SGHRS and CDR2 as YFSETQ. V was pared by 2 bases and J by 2 bases, with 16 bases between. The CDR3 region has the DNA TGCGCCAGCAGCTTCCCACAGGGTGGGAGAAACTATGGCTACACCTTC. Protein: CASSFPQGGRNYGYTF.

In DNA form, the CDR3 reads TGTGCCAGCAGCCCGGGTGGAGACTTTAGCAATCAGCCCCAGCATTTT. Its translation: CASSPGGDFSNQPQHF. The chain recombines TRBV6-6 with TRBJ1-5; D call uncertain. V lost 6 bases and J lost 0, with 15 bases in between. This CDR3 spans 16 amino acids. From germline, CDR1 is MNHNY and CDR2 SVGAGI (reference sequence).

J is TRBJ1-2 and V is TRBV18; TRBD1 matches 12 bases. After removal of 0 bases from V and 4 bases from J, the junction contained 6 bases not matched to a gene. The length of the CDR3 is 17 residues. Germline V lookup: CDR1 KGHSH, CDR2 LQKENI. CDR3 bases: TGTGCCAGCTCACCACCGGGACAGGGGGCTAAAATCTATGGCTACACCTTC. Translating gives CASSPPGQGAKIYGYTF. Full variable domain (missing parts from reference TRBV18 and TRBJ1-2): NAGVMQNPRHLVRRRGQEARLRCSPMKGHSHVYWYRQLPEEGLKFMVYLQKENIIDESGMPKERFSAEFPKEGPSILRIQQVVRGDSAAYFCASSPPGQGAKIYGYTFGSGTRLTVV.